This T cell receptor (beta chain) came from a study of T cells expressing NK-cell markers (dated by TCRdb to the early 2020s). Context from the whole study: About eight donors provided sorted CD3+CD56+NKG2C+, CD3+CD56+NKG2C- and CD3+CD56-NKG2C+ T-cell subsets, whose TCR beta-chain repertoires were profiled. Sequencing of the libraries produced 2 x 150 bp reads on Illumina HiSeq 2000/2500, MiSeq or NextSeq. Randomly selected healthy volunteers, three men and five women, were used as the eight sequenced donors. Among the eight sequenced donors, only one was HCMV-seronegative, while the other seven were HCMV-seropositive. The paper as a whole reports these results and caveats: Those dominant clonotypes were again the most abundant among CD3+CD56-NKG2C+ cells in a few donors, at about 28.3-60.1%. In several donors, the dominant CD3+CD56+NKG2C+ clonotypes ranked among the top 10 CD8+ clonotypes, making up roughly 1.0-8% of CD8+ T cells. Whether the expanded NKG2C-expressing T cell clones were specific for HCMV antigens remained unclear.

To determine HCMV serostatus, a commercial ELISA kit was used to detect HCMV-specific IgG in serum. Ficoll density gradient centrifugation was used to isolate peripheral blood mononuclear cells from blood. The germline V gene provides CDR1 MNHNS and CDR2 SASEGT. Taken from cysteine to phenylalanine, the CDR3 has 17 residues. The protein alone is recorded here. A word on this clonotype: Its antigen is not yet known.

Sequencing relied on an Illumina HiSeq 2000. TCR beta cDNA libraries were made by 5'RACE template switching that added a universal primer site and unique molecular identifiers. cDNA synthesis was primed from the TCR beta constant segment and was followed by two successive PCR amplification steps. In the source study's methods: MIGEC was used to demultiplex reads and group the reads by UMI, and MiTCR was used to assemble and quantify clonotypes. To remove erroneous sequences, TCR cDNA sequences were retained only when supported by two or more reads. The tcR package was used for downstream repertoire analysis, and clonotypes were matched across fractions by CDR3 nucleotide sequence plus V segment. Antigen specificity was annotated against VDJdb with VDJmatch, allowing one amino acid substitution in CDR3. After TCRdb reprocessed the reads, each CDR3 protein sequence was kept as one row, without DNA. Here the V and J calls rest on TCRdb's processing, not on the authors' analysis. This sample's clone table shows about 110,000 distinct CDR3 sequences. Roughly 18% of the sample goes to the ten largest clones.

The chain joins TRBV6-1 to TRBJ2-7; TCRdb indicates TRBD2, and absent DNA this call remains unverified. Source material: blood T cells: a sorted CD56 or NKG2C T cell subset, CD4+ or CD8+ T cells, or bulk PBMC T cells (not recorded which). The TCR was taken from a woman between 18 and 70 years old in good health. CDR3 protein: CASSEGDLPIGSYEQYF.